A selection of T cell receptor beta chains follows, all from one sample in a study of T cell responses to AZD1222 COVID-19 vaccine. This table comes from immunoSEQ multiplex PCR, and its TCRdb copy is limited to in-frame clones, with some not included. The table lists tens of thousands of clones, around 89% of them singletons, with around 25% in the top ten. The sample in question was peripheral blood, obtained 28 days after the second AZD1222 dose. These TCRs come from an adult who received the AZD1222 COVID-19 vaccine. CDR3s include the opening cysteine and the closing phenylalanine or tryptophan. Fields, in order: CDR3 protein, CDR3 DNA, D gene, J gene, clone size, V gene. The D gene is left open where the match is weak. Clone size is not always given. Where it is, it says once, few, many or a class for expanded clones.

CASSSGTSGRTEQFF | TGTGCCAGCAGCTCCGGGACTAGCGGGAGAACTGAGCAGTTCTTC | TRBD2 | TRBJ2-1 | NA | TRBV5-4
CASSLQGTASYNEQFF | TGTGCCAGCAGCCTACAGGGTACAGCCTCCTACAATGAGCAGTTCTTC | NA | TRBJ2-1 | NA | TRBV7-8
CASRPQGTDTQYF | TGTGCCAGCAGGCCACAGGGAACAGATACGCAGTATTTT | NA | TRBJ2-3 | NA | TRBV28
CASSPNGAAPDTQYF | TGTGCCAGCAGCCCAAACGGCGCTGCGCCAGATACGCAGTATTTT | NA | TRBJ2-3 | NA | TRBV9
CASSDSGRAWDTQYF | TGTGCCAGCAGCGACAGCGGGAGGGCCTGGGATACGCAGTATTTT | TRBD2 | TRBJ2-3 | NA | TRBV7-3
CASSPGRNSPLHF | TGTGCCAGCAGCCCCGGACGAAATTCACCCCTCCACTTT | NA | TRBJ1-6 | few | TRBV12-3/TRBV12-4
CASSRAGGAGELFF | TGTGCCAGCAGCCGGGCGGGGGGGGCCGGGGAGCTGTTTTTT | TRBD2 | TRBJ2-2 | NA | TRBV28
CASSPNLGRYTF | TGTGCCAGCAGCCCTAATCTAGGACGCTACACCTTC | NA | TRBJ1-2 | once | TRBV3-1/TRBV3-2
CASSSPGQGAPGEQFF | TGTGCCAGCAGCTCCCCGGGACAGGGCGCCCCGGGTGAGCAGTTCTTC | TRBD1 | TRBJ2-1 | once | TRBV7-9
CASSEAQQTQYF | TGTGCCAGCAGTGAAGCGCAACAGACCCAGTACTTC | NA | TRBJ2-5 | NA | TRBV6-1
CASSSTGHGQETQYF | TGTGCCAGCAGCTCTACGGGACACGGACAAGAGACCCAGTACTTC | NA | TRBJ2-5 | NA | TRBV5-4
CASSPPGPSSGNTIYF | TGTGCCAGCAGCCCCCCGGGTCCGAGCTCTGGAAACACCATATATTTT | NA | TRBJ1-3 | few | TRBV3-1/TRBV3-2
CASSYRVGNSPLHF | TGTGCCAGCAGTTATCGGGTGGGGAATTCACCCCTCCACTTT | NA | TRBJ1-6 | NA | TRBV27
CASSPPPRSEAFF | TGTGCCAGCAGCCCGCCCCCCCGGTCCGAAGCTTTCTTT | NA | TRBJ1-1 | NA | TRBV5-5
CASSPPGTSGRGEQFF | TGTGCCAGCAGTCCGCCCGGGACTAGCGGGAGGGGTGAGCAGTTCTTC | TRBD2 | TRBJ2-1 | NA | TRBV6-6
CASRAGVQNTGELFF | TGTGCCAGCAGAGCGGGAGTCCAAAACACCGGGGAGCTGTTTTTT | TRBD2 | TRBJ2-2 | NA | TRBV2
CSVEPRELALSTDTQYF | TGCAGCGTTGAACCACGGGAACTAGCGTTAAGCACAGATACGCAGTATTTT | TRBD2 | TRBJ2-3 | NA | TRBV29-1
CASSASRGVSYNEQFF | TGTGCCAGCAGTGCGTCCCGGGGGGTCTCCTACAATGAGCAGTTCTTC | TRBD2 | TRBJ2-1 | NA | TRBV6-4
CATENRGENEQFF | TGTGCCACAGAAAACAGGGGTGAGAATGAGCAGTTCTTC | TRBD1 | TRBJ2-1 | NA | TRBV10-3
CASSPGQGSGETQYF | TGTGCCAGTAGTCCCGGACAGGGAAGTGGAGAGACCCAGTACTTC | TRBD1 | TRBJ2-5 | NA | TRBV19
CAVHGNYGYTF | TGTGCCGTCCACGGGAACTATGGCTACACCTTC | NA | TRBJ1-2 | NA | TRBV6-5